The clone carrying this TCR beta chain was counted once. The data were produced by immunoSEQ multiplex PCR, yet TCRdb's version contains in-frame clones alone and is incomplete. The sample has 250,000 or so clones; around nine tenths are singletons. The record originates from a study of Ad26.COV2.S vaccination and SARS-CoV-2 variants. Study context: Trial arm assignment for the donor was COV1001 Ad26.COV2.S.

Regarding treatment: roughly 19 received Ad26.COV2.S at low or high dose, single or two shots; roughly five received placebo; per-sample allocation not given. Sampling took place 63 days after the first vaccine or placebo injection. SARS-CoV-2 spike from the Wuhan strain was encoded by the vaccine, an Ad26 vector. This sequence was found in a person between 18 and 65 years old who received the Ad26.COV2.S COVID-19 vaccine or a placebo. Specimen: peripheral blood, collected in a trial of Ad26.COV2.S vaccine versus placebo.

Here the CDR3 DNA reads TGTGCCAGCAGCCGAGGACAGGGGTTCGACACCGGGGAGCTGTTTTTT. This gives the protein CASSRGQGFDTGELFF. The rearrangement joins TRBV5-4 to TRBJ2-2, with 9 nucleotides matching TRBD1. The CDR3 loop spans 16 amino acids. Germline V gene data show CDR1 as SGHNT and CDR2 as YYREEE (reference sequence). Losses at the gene ends were 4 bases for V and 3 bases for J; bases not matched to a gene: 7.